This T cell receptor beta chain was sequenced for a study of T cells after posttransplantation cyclophosphamide. Study findings and constraints: Recipient CMV seropositivity and CMV reactivation strongly tracked TRB clonality. Blood and skin or GI T cell repertoires showed limited TRB overlap.

Libraries were prepared by immunoSEQ multiplex PCR; TCRdb keeps only in-frame clonotypes and omits some of them. This repertoire shows about 47,000 clones, 85% to 95% found once; its top ten account for around 2.8%. About this clone itself: The antigen is undetermined.

Germline assignment: CDR1 SGHRS and CDR2 YFSETQ. This CDR3 region has 15 residues. V shed 2 bases and J 0 bases; nucleotides not matched to a gene: 2. Sequenced material: PBMCs. The TCR was taken from a woman aged 30 to 39 in good health and a related stem cell transplant donor. The chain is built from TRBV5-1 and TRBJ1-3; 7 nucleotides match TRBD1. The CDR3 DNA sequence: TGCGCCAGCAGCTTAGGGGGCGCCTCTGGAAACACCATATATTTT. The encoded protein is CASSLGGASGNTIYF.